This TCR beta chain was recorded in a study of glioma-infiltrating T cells after dendritic cell vaccination. Trimming cost V 3 bases and J 4 bases; bases outside gene matches: 0. The CDR3 totals 13 residues. CDR1 SEHNR and CDR2 FQNEAQ come from the germline V gene (reference sequence). The immunoSEQ assay amplified TCRB CDR3 from up to roughly 2 ug DNA. This table comes from immunoSEQ multiplex PCR, and its TCRdb copy is limited to in-frame clones, with some not included. Seen here are 95,000 or so clones, roughly 84% observed once, and the top ten hold less than 3%. The V gene is TRBV7-9, the J gene TRBJ1-5, with TRBD1 identical over 7 bases. The sequencing used blood, collected before dendritic cell vaccination. This TCR was sampled from a human donor with glioblastoma. This CDR3 reads CASSLDRNQPQHF. CDR3 in DNA: TGTGCCAGCAGCTTGGACAGGAATCAGCCCCAGCATTTT. Combining the CDR3 with reference TRBV7-9 and TRBJ1-5 gives the whole variable domain DTGVSQNPRHKITKRGQNVTFRCDPISEHNRLYWYRQTLGQGPEFLTYFQNEAQLEKSRLLSDRFSAERPKGSFSTLEIQRTEQGDSAMYLCASSLDRNQPQHFGDGTRLSIL.